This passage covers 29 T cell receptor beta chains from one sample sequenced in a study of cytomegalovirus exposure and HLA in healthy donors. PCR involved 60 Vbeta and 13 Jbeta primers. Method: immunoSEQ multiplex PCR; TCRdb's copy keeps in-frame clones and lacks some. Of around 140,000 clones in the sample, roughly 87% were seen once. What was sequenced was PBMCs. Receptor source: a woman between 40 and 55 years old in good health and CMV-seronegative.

The CDR3 reads CASSFGSGANVLTF. In nucleotides, the CDR3 is TGTGCCAGCAGCTTCGGTTCTGGGGCCAACGTCCTGACTTTC. The chain uses TRBV11-2 and TRBJ2-6; D call uncertain. V dropped 3 bases and J dropped 1 base, with 4 bases sitting between them. The germline gives CDR1 SGHAT, CDR2 FQNNGV. The CDR3 has 14 residues.

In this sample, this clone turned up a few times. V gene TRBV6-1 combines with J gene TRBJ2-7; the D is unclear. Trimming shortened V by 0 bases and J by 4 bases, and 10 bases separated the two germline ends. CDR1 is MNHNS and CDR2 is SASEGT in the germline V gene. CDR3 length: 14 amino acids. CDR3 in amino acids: CASSEAQIDYEQYF. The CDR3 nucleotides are TGTGCCAGCAGTGAAGCGCAGATCGATTACGAGCAGTACTTC.

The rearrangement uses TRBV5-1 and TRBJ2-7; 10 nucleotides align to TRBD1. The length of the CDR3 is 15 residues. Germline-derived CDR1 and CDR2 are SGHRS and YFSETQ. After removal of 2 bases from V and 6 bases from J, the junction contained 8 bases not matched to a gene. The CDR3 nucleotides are TGCGCCAGCAGCTTCGTCGGGACAGGGGCGGGCGAGCAGTACTTC. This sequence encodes CASSFVGTGAGEQYF.

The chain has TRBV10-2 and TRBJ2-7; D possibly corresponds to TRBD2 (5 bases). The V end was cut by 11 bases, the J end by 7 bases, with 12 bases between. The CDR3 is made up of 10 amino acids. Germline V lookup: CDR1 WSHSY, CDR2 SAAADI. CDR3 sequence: CAPGVGEQYF. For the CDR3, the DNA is TGCGCCCCCGGGGTGGGTGAGCAGTACTTC.

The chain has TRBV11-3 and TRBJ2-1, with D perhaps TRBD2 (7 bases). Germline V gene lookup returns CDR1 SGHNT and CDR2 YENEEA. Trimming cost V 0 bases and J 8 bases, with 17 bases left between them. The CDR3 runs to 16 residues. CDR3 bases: TGTGCCAGCAGCTTAGATTTGGTTAGGGGGGGGGATGAGCAGTTCTTC. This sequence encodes CASSLDLVRGGDEQFF.

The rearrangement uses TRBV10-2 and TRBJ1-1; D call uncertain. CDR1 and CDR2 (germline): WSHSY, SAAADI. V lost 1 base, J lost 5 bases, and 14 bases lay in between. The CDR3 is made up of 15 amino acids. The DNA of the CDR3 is TGCGCCAGCAGTGAGTTCGCGGGGAGAGGGACTGAAGCTTTCTTT. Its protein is CASSEFAGRGTEAFF.

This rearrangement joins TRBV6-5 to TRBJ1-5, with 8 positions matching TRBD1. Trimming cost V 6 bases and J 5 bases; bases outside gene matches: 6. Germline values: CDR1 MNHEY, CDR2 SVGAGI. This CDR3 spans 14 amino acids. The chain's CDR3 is CASRPGQADQPQHF. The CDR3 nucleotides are TGTGCCAGCAGGCCGGGACAGGCAGATCAGCCCCAGCATTTT.

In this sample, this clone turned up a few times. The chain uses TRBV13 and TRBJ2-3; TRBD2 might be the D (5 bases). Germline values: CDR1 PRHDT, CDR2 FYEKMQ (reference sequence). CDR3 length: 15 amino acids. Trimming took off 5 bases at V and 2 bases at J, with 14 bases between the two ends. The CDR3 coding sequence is TGTGCCAGCAGCCCCGGACTCGAAGTCACAGATACGCAGTATTTT. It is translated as CASSPGLEVTDTQYF.

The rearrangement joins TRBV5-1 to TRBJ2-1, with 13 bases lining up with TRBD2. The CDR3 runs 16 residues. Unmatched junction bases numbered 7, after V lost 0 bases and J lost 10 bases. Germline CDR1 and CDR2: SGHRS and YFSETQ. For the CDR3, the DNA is TGCGCCAGCAGCTTGGACCCCGGGACTAGCGGGATAGAGCAGTTCTTC. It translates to CASSLDPGTSGIEQFF.

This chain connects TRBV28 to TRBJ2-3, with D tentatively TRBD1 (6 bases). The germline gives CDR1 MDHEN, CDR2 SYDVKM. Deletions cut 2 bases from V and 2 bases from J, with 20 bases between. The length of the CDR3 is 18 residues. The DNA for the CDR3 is TGTGCCAGCAGTTTAGATTCCCCGAGGACAGCAATCACAGATACGCAGTATTTT. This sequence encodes CASSLDSPRTAITDTQYF.

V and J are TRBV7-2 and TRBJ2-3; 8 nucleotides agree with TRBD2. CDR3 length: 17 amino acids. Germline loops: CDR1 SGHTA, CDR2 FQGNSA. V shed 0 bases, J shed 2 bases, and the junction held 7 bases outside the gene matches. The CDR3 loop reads CASSLAAGGAPTDTQYF. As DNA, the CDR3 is TGTGCCAGCAGCTTAGCGGCCGGGGGGGCTCCCACAGATACGCAGTATTTT.

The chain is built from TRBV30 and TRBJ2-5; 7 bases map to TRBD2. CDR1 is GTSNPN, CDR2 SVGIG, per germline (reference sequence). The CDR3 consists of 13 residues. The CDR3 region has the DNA TGTGCTGCGACAAGCGGGACGTTAATGACCCAGTACTTC. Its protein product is CAATSGTLMTQYF.

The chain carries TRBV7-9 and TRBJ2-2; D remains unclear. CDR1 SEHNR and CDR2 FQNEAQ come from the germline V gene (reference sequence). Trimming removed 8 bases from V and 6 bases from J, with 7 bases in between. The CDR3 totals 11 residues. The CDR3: CASDGSGELFF. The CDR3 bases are TGTGCCAGCGACGGGTCCGGGGAGCTGTTTTTT.

The CDR3 loop reads CASSIQGFQETQYF. CDR3 coding DNA: TGTGCCAGCAGTATACAGGGGTTCCAAGAGACCCAGTACTTC. The chain recombines TRBV6-5 with TRBJ2-5; 7 bases align to TRBD1. The CDR3 contains 14 residues. With V trimmed by 5 bases and J by 1 base, 4 bases remained unmatched. The germline gives CDR1 MNHEY, CDR2 SVGAGI.

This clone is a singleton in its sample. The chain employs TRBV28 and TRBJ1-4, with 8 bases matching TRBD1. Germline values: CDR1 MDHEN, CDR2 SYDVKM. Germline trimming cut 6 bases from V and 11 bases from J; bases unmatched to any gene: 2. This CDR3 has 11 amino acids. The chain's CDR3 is CASRTGEKLFF. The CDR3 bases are TGTGCCAGCAGGACAGGGGAGAAACTGTTTTTT.

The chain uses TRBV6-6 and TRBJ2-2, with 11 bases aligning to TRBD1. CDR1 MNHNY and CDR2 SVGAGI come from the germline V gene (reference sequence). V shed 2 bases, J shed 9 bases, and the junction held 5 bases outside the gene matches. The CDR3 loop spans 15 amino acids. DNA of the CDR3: TGTGCCAGCAGTTACCGGACAGGGGGCGACTGGGAGCTGTTTTTT. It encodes CASSYRTGGDWELFF.

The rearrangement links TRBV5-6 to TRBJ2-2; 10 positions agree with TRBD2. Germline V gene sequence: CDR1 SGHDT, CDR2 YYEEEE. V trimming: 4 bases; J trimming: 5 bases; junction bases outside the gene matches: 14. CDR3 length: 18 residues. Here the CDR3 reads CASSELWVAGGRTGELFF. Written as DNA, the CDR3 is TGTGCCAGCAGCGAGCTGTGGGTAGCGGGAGGAAGGACCGGGGAGCTGTTTTTT.

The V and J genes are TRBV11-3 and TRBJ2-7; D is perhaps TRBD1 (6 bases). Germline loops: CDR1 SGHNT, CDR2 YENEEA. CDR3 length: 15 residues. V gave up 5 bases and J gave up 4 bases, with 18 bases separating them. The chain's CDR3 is CASSQGILPSYEQYF. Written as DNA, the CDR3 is TGTGCCAGCAGCCAGGGGATACTCCCCTCATACGAGCAGTACTTC.

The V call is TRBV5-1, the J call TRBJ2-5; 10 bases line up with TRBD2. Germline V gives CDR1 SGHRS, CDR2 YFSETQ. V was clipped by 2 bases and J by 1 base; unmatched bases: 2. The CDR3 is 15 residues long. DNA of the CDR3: TGCGCCAGCAGCTTAGCGGGGGGGTTCCAAGAGACCCAGTACTTC. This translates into CASSLAGGFQETQYF. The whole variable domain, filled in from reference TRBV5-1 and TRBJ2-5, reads KAGVTQTPRYLIKTRGQQVTLSCSPISGHRSVSWYQQTPGQGLQFLFEYFSETQRNKGNFPGRFSGRQFSNSRSEMNVSTLELGDSALYLCASSLAGGFQETQYFGPGTRLLVL.

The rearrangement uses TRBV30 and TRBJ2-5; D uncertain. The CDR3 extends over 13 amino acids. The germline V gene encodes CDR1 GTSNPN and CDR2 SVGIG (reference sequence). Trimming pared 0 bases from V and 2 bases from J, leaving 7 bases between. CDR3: CAWSVDNQETQYF. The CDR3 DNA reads TGTGCCTGGAGTGTTGACAATCAAGAGACCCAGTACTTC.

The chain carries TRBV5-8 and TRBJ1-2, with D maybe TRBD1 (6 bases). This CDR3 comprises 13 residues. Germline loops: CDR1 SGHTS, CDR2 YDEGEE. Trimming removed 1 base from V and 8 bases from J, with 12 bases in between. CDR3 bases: TGTGCCAGCAGCTTGCCACAGGGCAGGGGCTACACCTTC. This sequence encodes CASSLPQGRGYTF.

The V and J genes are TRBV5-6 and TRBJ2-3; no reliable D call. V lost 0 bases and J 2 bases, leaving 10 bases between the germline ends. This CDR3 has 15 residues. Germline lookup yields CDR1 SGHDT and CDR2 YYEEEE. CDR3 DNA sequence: TGTGCCAGCAGCTTGGTATCCTTTTACACAGATACGCAGTATTTT. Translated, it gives CASSLVSFYTDTQYF.

CDR3 coding DNA: TGTGCCAGCAGCACCCACCCCGACGAAACTAGCGGGAGGGGAGATACGCAGTATTTT. Its protein product is CASSTHPDETSGRGDTQYF. The V and J genes are TRBV21-1 and TRBJ2-3; the table's D call, TRBD2, has no DNA check behind it. TRBV21-1 is noted as a pseudogene. The CDR3 is 19 residues long.

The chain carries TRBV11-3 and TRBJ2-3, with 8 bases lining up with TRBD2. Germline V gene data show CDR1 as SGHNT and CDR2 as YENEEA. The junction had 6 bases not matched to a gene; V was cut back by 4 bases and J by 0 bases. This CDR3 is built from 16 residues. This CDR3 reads CASSWASGSSTDTQYF. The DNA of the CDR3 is TGTGCCAGCAGCTGGGCTAGCGGGTCTAGCACAGATACGCAGTATTTT. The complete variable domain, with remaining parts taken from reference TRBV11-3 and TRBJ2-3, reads EAGVVQSPRYKIIEKKQPVAFWCNPISGHNTLYWYLQNLGQGPELLIRYENEEAVDDSQLPKDRFSAERLKGVDSTLKIQPAELGDSAVYLCASSWASGSSTDTQYFGPGTRLTVL.

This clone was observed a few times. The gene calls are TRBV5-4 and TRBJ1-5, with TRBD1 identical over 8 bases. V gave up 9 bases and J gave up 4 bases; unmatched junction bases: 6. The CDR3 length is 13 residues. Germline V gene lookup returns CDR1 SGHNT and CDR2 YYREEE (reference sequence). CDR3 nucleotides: TGTGCCACCCGGACAGGGCCTAATCAGCCCCAGCATTTT. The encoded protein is CATRTGPNQPQHF.

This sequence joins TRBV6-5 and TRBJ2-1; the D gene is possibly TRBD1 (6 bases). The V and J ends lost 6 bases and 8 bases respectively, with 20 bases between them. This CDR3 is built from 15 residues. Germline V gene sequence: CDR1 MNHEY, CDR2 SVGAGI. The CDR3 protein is CASSRRGTTFDEQFF. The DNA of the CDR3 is TGTGCCAGCAGCAGAAGGGGGACCACGTTCGATGAGCAGTTCTTC.

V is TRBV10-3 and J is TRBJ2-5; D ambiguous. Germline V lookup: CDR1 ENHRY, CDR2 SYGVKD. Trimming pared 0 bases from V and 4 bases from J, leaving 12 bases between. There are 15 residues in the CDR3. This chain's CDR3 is CAISESSPRTETQYF. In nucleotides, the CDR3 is TGTGCCATCAGTGAGTCAAGTCCGCGAACAGAGACCCAGTACTTC.

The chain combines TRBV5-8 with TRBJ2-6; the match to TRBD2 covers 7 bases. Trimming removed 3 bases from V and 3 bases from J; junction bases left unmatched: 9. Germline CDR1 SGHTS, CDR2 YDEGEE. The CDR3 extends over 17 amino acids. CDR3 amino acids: CASSSPSRGDGANVLTF. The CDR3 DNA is TGTGCCAGCAGCTCCCCTAGTCGGGGGGATGGGGCCAACGTCCTGACTTTC.

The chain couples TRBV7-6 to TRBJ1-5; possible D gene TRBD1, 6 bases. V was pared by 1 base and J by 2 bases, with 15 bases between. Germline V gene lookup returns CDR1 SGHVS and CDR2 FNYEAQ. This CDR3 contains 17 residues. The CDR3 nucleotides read TGTGCCAGCAGCTTAGAGGGCAGGGGCTGGGGCAATCAGCCCCAGCATTTT. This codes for CASSLEGRGWGNQPQHF.